This TCR beta chain was sequenced during a study of cytomegalovirus exposure and HLA in healthy donors. Using immunoSEQ multiplex PCR, the repertoire was profiled, and TCRdb retains in-frame clones only, with some absent. The table includes about 250,000 clones, about 90% detected once. Study findings and constraints: A subsequent analysis found that TCR clusters from the first cohort also tended to co-occur in the roughly 120 validation repertoires, with about 94% of cluster scores above 0. The study recorded 150 to 200 TCR beta chains that were cytomegalovirus-associated. Confirmation in vitro established that a few CMV-associated chains were specific for CMV antigens.

This CDR3 has 15 amino acids. Germline V gene lookup returns CDR1 SGHRS and CDR2 YFSETQ. V was cut by 0 bases and J by 2 bases, with 12 bases left in between. This clone was picked up one time. Its antigen remains unidentified. This clonotype was sampled from a man younger than 35 in good health and CMV-seropositive. Sequencing was carried out using PBMCs. This chain joins TRBV5-1 and TRBJ2-7; the D gene is possibly TRBD1 (5 bases). CDR3 sequence (DNA): TGCGCCAGCAGCTTGGCCGGGCAGGACACCTACGAGCAGTACTTC. It specifies CASSLAGQDTYEQYF.